The 30 T cell receptor beta chains below come from one sample, sequenced in a study of cytomegalovirus exposure and HLA in healthy donors. Vbeta (60) and Jbeta (13) primers were used in the PCR. Sequencing used immunoSEQ multiplex PCR; TCRdb keeps in-frame clones, though not all of them. The repertoire holds about 200,000 clones, with roughly 77% as singletons. The sequenced sample was PBMCs. The origin of the receptors is a male donor in good health and CMV-seropositive.

This chain uses TRBV6-5 with TRBJ1-1, with D possibly being TRBD1 (6 bases). CDR1 and CDR2 from the germline V gene are MNHEY and SVGAGI. V lost 8 bases to trimming and J lost 6 bases, with 19 bases between them. CDR3 length equals 14 residues. For the CDR3, the DNA is TGTGCCAGCGGAAAACAGGGATTCAGTGCTGAAGCTTTCTTT. Protein sequence: CASGKQGFSAEAFF.

The rearrangement links TRBV4-3 to TRBJ2-3; 8 bases line up with TRBD2. Germline V gives CDR1 LGHNA, CDR2 YSLEER. J gave up 4 bases and V 1 base, and 4 bases lay outside the gene matches. The CDR3 runs 15 residues. CDR3 region: CASSQAAAGADTQYF. In DNA form, the CDR3 reads TGCGCCAGCAGCCAAGCAGCAGCGGGGGCAGATACGCAGTATTTT.

This clone was observed once. This CDR3 reads CASSLATGSDIQYF. DNA of the CDR3: TGTGCCAGCAGCTTAGCGACAGGGTCGGACATTCAGTACTTC. This rearrangement joins TRBV11-1 to TRBJ2-4; 7 bases are a match to TRBD1. The CDR3 covers 14 residues. Germline loops: CDR1 SGHAT, CDR2 FQDESV (reference sequence). Trimming at V came to 0 bases and at J to 8 bases, leaving 4 bases not matched to a gene.

The chain carries TRBV7-3 and TRBJ2-2; perhaps TRBD1 as D (5 bases). Trimming left V 5 bases short and J 4 bases short, with 14 bases between. Germline assignment: CDR1 SGHTA and CDR2 FQGTGA. The CDR3 extends over 15 amino acids. CDR3 region: CASSGTGPGTGELFF. CDR3 in DNA: TGTGCCAGCAGCGGAACAGGCCCAGGCACCGGGGAGCTGTTTTTT. Using reference TRBV7-3 and TRBJ2-2 for the parts outside the CDR3, the full variable domain is GAGVSQTPSNKVTEKGKYVELRCDPISGHTALYWYRQSLGQGPEFLIYFQGTGAADDSGLPNDRFFAVRPEGSVSTLKIQRTERGDSAVYLCASSGTGPGTGELFFGEGSRLTVL.

J is TRBJ2-7 and V is TRBV7-2, with 8 bases aligning to TRBD2. V trimming: 5 bases; J trimming: 3 bases; junction bases outside the gene matches: 3. Germline assignment: CDR1 SGHTA and CDR2 FQGNSA. The CDR3 consists of 13 residues. In DNA, the CDR3 is TGTGCCAGCAGCCTACTAGCGGACTACGAGCAGTACTTC. Encoded protein: CASSLLADYEQYF.

This chain links TRBV7-2 with TRBJ2-7; D may be TRBD2 (5 bases). Germline CDR1 reads SGHTA; CDR2 reads FQGNSA. Trimming pared 10 bases from V and 3 bases from J, leaving 16 bases between. CDR3 length equals 13 residues. The CDR3 DNA sequence: TGTGCCACCGCGCGCGGGCCTCTCTACGAGCAGTACTTC. It encodes CATARGPLYEQYF.

The chain recombines TRBV27 with TRBJ1-1; a possible D gene is TRBD1 (5 bases). CDR3 length equals 14 residues. Deletions cut 3 bases from V and 6 bases from J, with 14 bases between. CDR1 MNHEY and CDR2 SMNVEV come from the germline V gene (reference sequence). CDR3 loop: CASSFLTASAEAFF. CDR3 sequence (DNA): TGTGCCAGCAGTTTCCTGACAGCGAGCGCTGAAGCTTTCTTT.

This clone occurred a few times. This chain connects TRBV4-1 to TRBJ1-5; D is unclear. CDR3 size: 17 residues. Trimming shortened V by 0 bases and J by 7 bases, and 19 bases separated the two germline ends. Germline CDR1 reads MGHRA; CDR2 reads YSYEKL. The CDR3 nucleotides are TGCGCCAGCAGCCAAGATGGCCTCCCGACTGCCAGCCAGCCCCAGCATTTT. This encodes CASSQDGLPTASQPQHF.

V gene TRBV28 combines with J gene TRBJ2-2; the D gene is possibly TRBD2 (5 bases). The CDR3 consists of 16 residues. V was shortened by 1 base and J by 5 bases, with 14 bases between the two germline ends. From germline, CDR1 is MDHEN and CDR2 SYDVKM. The CDR3 here is CASSLLMGVRTGELFF. The CDR3 nucleotides are TGTGCCAGCAGTTTATTGATGGGAGTGCGAACCGGGGAGCTGTTTTTT.

The chain uses TRBV6-4 and TRBJ2-3; the D gene is possibly TRBD2 (6 bases). The CDR3 covers 15 residues. Germline V gives CDR1 MRHNA, CDR2 SNTAGT. V lost 2 bases to trimming and J lost 5 bases, with 14 bases between them. CDR3 nucleotides: TGTGCCAGCAGTGACCACGGGGGTAGGGGAGATACGCAGTATTTT. Translating it yields CASSDHGGRGDTQYF.

This chain joins TRBV9 and TRBJ2-3; 14 positions agree with TRBD2. Germline lookup yields CDR1 SGDLS and CDR2 YYNGEE. The length of the CDR3 is 15 residues. V trimming: 0 bases; J trimming: 6 bases; junction bases outside the gene matches: 0. Here the CDR3 DNA reads TGTGCCAGCAGCGTAGGACTAGCGGGAGGGGATACGCAGTATTTT. Its protein is CASSVGLAGGDTQYF.

This clone has only a few counts. V is TRBV4-3 and J is TRBJ2-7, with 11 bases fitting TRBD2. The V and J ends lost 2 bases and 1 base, in that order; junction bases with no gene match: 4. The CDR3 is made up of 16 amino acids. Germline lookup yields CDR1 LGHNA and CDR2 YSLEER. The CDR3 nucleotides read TGCGCCAGCAGCCAACAGACTAGCGGGGCGTCCTACGAGCAGTACTTC. Its protein product is CASSQQTSGASYEQYF.

The chain uses TRBV11-2 and TRBJ2-1; TRBD1 matches at 12 bases. This CDR3 region has 15 residues. CDR1 is SGHAT, CDR2 FQNNGV, per germline. V dropped 5 bases and J dropped 8; count of bases not matched to a gene: 7. CDR3 amino acids: CASSQRDRGRDEQFF. The CDR3 DNA reads TGTGCCAGCAGCCAACGGGACAGGGGGCGGGATGAGCAGTTCTTC.

This clone occurred a few times. The chain combines TRBV6-1 with TRBJ1-4; TRBD1 matches 7 bases. The CDR3 extends over 15 amino acids. The germline gives CDR1 MNHNS, CDR2 SASEGT. The J segment lost 4 bases and the V segment lost 3 bases, leaving 5 bases of the junction unmatched. The CDR3 nucleotides read TGTGCCAGCAGTGATCCGGGACAGAGTAATGAAAAACTGTTTTTT. Protein sequence: CASSDPGQSNEKLFF.

The chain has TRBV14 and TRBJ2-5, with TRBD1 matching 10 bases. The CDR3 has 16 residues. The trim removed 4 bases at V and 1 base at J, leaving 6 bases unmatched. The germline V gene has CDR1 SGHDN and CDR2 FVKESK. The CDR3 DNA follows: TGTGCCAGCAGCCTACCGGGACAGGGGTTCCAAGAGACCCAGTACTTC. Protein product: CASSLPGQGFQETQYF.

The count of this clone is one. The gene calls are TRBV5-1 and TRBJ2-1, with TRBD2 matching 13 bases. CDR3 length equals 16 residues. After removal of 4 bases from V and 3 bases from J, the junction contained 4 bases not matched to a gene. Germline CDR1 SGHRS, CDR2 YFSETQ. The CDR3 DNA is TGCGCCAGCAGCAATCGGACTAGCGGGAGCTACAATGAGCAGTTCTTC. Its protein is CASSNRTSGSYNEQFF. The variable domain in full, with the rest retrieved from reference TRBV5-1 and TRBJ2-1, is KAGVTQTPRYLIKTRGQQVTLSCSPISGHRSVSWYQQTPGQGLQFLFEYFSETQRNKGNFPGRFSGRQFSNSRSEMNVSTLELGDSALYLCASSNRTSGSYNEQFFGPGTRLTVL.

This chain links TRBV13 with TRBJ2-1; TRBD2 aligns across 14 bases. The CDR3 spans 15 residues. V was clipped by 5 bases and J by 7 bases; unmatched bases: 4. The germline V gene has CDR1 PRHDT and CDR2 FYEKMQ (reference sequence). The CDR3 sequence: CASSLGLAGANEQFF. The CDR3 DNA reads TGTGCCAGCAGCCTGGGACTAGCGGGAGCGAATGAGCAGTTCTTC.

V usage is TRBV6-5 and J usage is TRBJ2-3; perhaps TRBD1 as D (6 bases). Trimming removed 4 bases from V and 0 bases from J, with 14 bases in between. This CDR3 is 16 amino acids long. Germline V gives CDR1 MNHEY, CDR2 SVGAGI. CDR3: CASSSPVTGSTDTQYF. The CDR3 DNA is TGTGCCAGCAGTTCCCCCGTGACAGGAAGCACAGATACGCAGTATTTT.

V and J are TRBV27 and TRBJ1-5; D unresolved. The V and J ends lost 2 bases and 7 bases respectively, with 9 bases between them. Germline V CDR1 and CDR2: MNHEY, SMNVEV (reference sequence). The CDR3 covers 13 residues. CDR3 DNA sequence: TGTGCCAGCAGTTTAACGGGTAACCAGCCCCAGCATTTT. It encodes CASSLTGNQPQHF.

CDR3 DNA sequence: TGTGCCAGCAGCTTACAGAACAGGGACCAGCCCCAGCATTTT. Protein sequence: CASSLQNRDQPQHF. This chain uses TRBV5-5 with TRBJ1-5; D possibly corresponds to TRBD1 (6 bases). CDR1 and CDR2 (germline): SGHKS, YYEKEE (reference sequence). Trimming took 2 bases from V and 7 from J, leaving 13 bases between them. The CDR3 has 14 amino acids.

This rearrangement joins TRBV6-6 to TRBJ2-7; 8 nucleotides match TRBD1. This CDR3 contains 14 residues. The V segment lost 4 bases and the J segment 5 bases; nucleotides outside the gene matches: 7. Germline loops: CDR1 MNHNY, CDR2 SVGAGI (reference sequence). The CDR3 DNA sequence: TGTGCCAGCAGTTCCCGGACAGGGAACCACGAGCAGTACTTC. Its protein is CASSSRTGNHEQYF.

Concerning this clone itself: The junction and the germline gene differ at one end; a read error may be behind it. The gene calls are TRBV27 and TRBJ2-7; 9 nucleotides match TRBD2. Germline CDR1 is MNHEY and CDR2 is SMNVEV (reference sequence). The CDR3 has 16 residues. The CDR3 DNA follows: TGTGCCAGCAGTTGGGAGGGGGCGGGGGGGAAGTACGCGCAGTACTTC. It yields the protein CASSWEGAGGKYAQYF.

The chain employs TRBV19 and TRBJ2-7; 9 bases are a match to TRBD1. The trim removed 6 bases at V and 3 bases at J, leaving 6 bases unmatched. The CDR3 has 14 residues. Germline assignment: CDR1 LNHDA and CDR2 SQIVND (reference sequence). The CDR3 bases are TGTGCCAGTAGCCGAAGACAGGGGGGCTACGAGCAGTACTTC. Residues: CASSRRQGGYEQYF. Full variable domain (outside the CDR3, taken from reference TRBV19 and TRBJ2-7): DGGITQSPKYLFRKEGQNVTLSCEQNLNHDAMYWYRQDPGQGLRLIYYSQIVNDFQKGDIAEGYSVSREKKESFPLTVTSAQKNPTAFYLCASSRRQGGYEQYFGPGTRLTVT.

This chain joins TRBV7-9 and TRBJ1-2, with D possibly being TRBD1 (6 bases). The CDR3 runs to 12 residues. Germline V gene lookup returns CDR1 SEHNR and CDR2 FQNEAQ (reference sequence). Deletions cut 8 bases from V and 8 bases from J, with 15 bases between. Written as DNA, the CDR3 is TGTGCCAGCTCCCTGGGGGCAGAAGGCTACACCTTC. Translating gives CASSLGAEGYTF.

The V call is TRBV5-4, the J call TRBJ2-5; 7 bases are shared with TRBD2. The J call may be faulty, since TRBJ2-7 better matches the DNA end. Germline assignment: CDR1 SGHNT and CDR2 YYREEE (reference sequence). The CDR3 has 15 amino acids. For the CDR3, the DNA is TGTGCCAGCAGCGCCGAACTAGCGTCTATGGCCGAGCAGTACTTC. Translating gives CASSAELASMAEQYF.

A single count supports this clone. This chain connects TRBV19 to TRBJ1-5; TRBD1 is a possible D gene (6 bases). Germline-derived CDR1 and CDR2 are LNHDA and SQIVND (reference sequence). Trimming pared 2 bases from V and 0 bases from J, leaving 20 bases between. CDR3 length: 19 amino acids. CDR3 residues: CASSITTGSGGYSNQPQHF. The CDR3 region has the DNA TGTGCCAGTAGTATAACCACAGGGTCGGGGGGTTATAGCAATCAGCCCCAGCATTTT.

This chain uses TRBV18 with TRBJ2-5; D is uncertain. CDR3 length equals 15 residues. Germline V gene data show CDR1 as KGHSH and CDR2 as LQKENI. Trimming left V 3 bases short and J 0 bases short, with 11 bases between. The CDR3, as DNA: TGTGCCAGCTCACCTGCACAGAGAGACCAAGAGACCCAGTACTTC. It specifies CASSPAQRDQETQYF.

CDR3 loop: CAWSTSGTYNEQFF. CDR3 in DNA: TGTGCCTGGAGTACTAGCGGGACCTACAATGAGCAGTTCTTC. The rearrangement joins TRBV30 to TRBJ2-1; 10 positions match TRBD2. The CDR3 is 14 amino acids. CDR1 and CDR2 from the germline V gene are GTSNPN and SVGIG (reference sequence). The J segment lost 2 bases and the V segment lost 2 bases, leaving 0 bases of the junction unmatched.

This clone was detected only a few times. V is TRBV1 and J is TRBJ2-5; the table's D call, TRBD2, has no DNA check behind it. TRBV1 is assigned pseudogene status. The CDR3 runs to 15 residues. This chain's CDR3 is CTSRRLAGKEETQYF. The CDR3 DNA sequence: TGCACCAGCAGGAGACTAGCGGGGAAGGAGGAGACCCAGTACTTC.

The chain links TRBV9 to TRBJ1-1; D perhaps matches TRBD1 (5 bases). The CDR3 covers 17 residues. Germline V gene lookup returns CDR1 SGDLS and CDR2 YYNGEE. V lost 0 bases and J 1 base, leaving 16 bases between the germline ends. The CDR3 here is CASSVGGQGGRNTEAFF. DNA for the CDR3: TGTGCCAGCAGCGTAGGTGGTCAGGGAGGCAGGAACACTGAAGCTTTCTTT.